This TCR beta chain emerged from a study of a mutant IDH1 vaccine in newly diagnosed glioma. Looking at the study overall: Patients received vaccination from 4-6 weeks after radiotherapy alone, or with temozolomide cycles. Treated patients were roughly 62% male, around 38% female, mean age about 41 years. Before enrollment, the patients had been treated with radiotherapy alone, temozolomide alone, or both together. Most of them had received both. Study outcomes and limitations: Vaccine-induced immune responses were detected in roughly 92% of patients.

The time point was: week 35, safety follow-up. Doses of 300 ug of mutant IDH1 20-mer peptide were given with topical imiquimod. CDR1 is SGHTA and CDR2 is FQGNSA in the germline V gene. The CDR3 loop spans 14 amino acids. V trimming: 2 bases; J trimming: 11 bases; junction bases outside the gene matches: 11. A word on this clone: The antigen is not known.

Assay used: immunoSEQ multiplex PCR; TCRdb lists only in-frame clones, some missing. The top ten hold roughly 2% of the sample, which has 70,000 or so clones, approximately 86% seen once. The receptor was derived from a man under 40 with glioma. The chain employs TRBV7-2 and TRBJ1-1, with 7 bases matching TRBD1. The source material was PBMCs, sampled from a glioma patient whose treatment included an IDH1 peptide vaccine. CDR3 in DNA: TGTGCCAGCAGCTTAAGTATGATTGGGACAGCGGCTTTCTTT. Protein sequence: CASSLSMIGTAAFF.